One and the same sample provided the 20 T cell receptor beta chains below, sequenced in a study of blood T cell repertoires in COVID-19. Some clones are missing from TCRdb's copy, which holds only in-frame ones; the method was immunoSEQ multiplex PCR. The table lists more than 70,000 clones, 80% of them singletons. Sequences were obtained from peripheral blood. Source of these receptors: a woman between 65 and 79 years old with acute or convalescent COVID-19.

This clone has a single count. This chain joins TRBV2 and TRBJ1-1; tentatively, D is TRBD1 (5 bases). Germline V gene sequence: CDR1 SNHLY, CDR2 FYNNEI. There are 13 residues in the CDR3. The V gene lost 5 bases and the J gene lost 3 bases, with 10 bases spanning the gap. The CDR3 DNA follows: TGTGCCAGCAGTTCAGGGTGGGACACTGAAGCTTTCTTT. Encoded protein: CASSSGWDTEAFF.

This chain links TRBV5-8 with TRBJ2-1; TRBD2 agrees at 7 bases. Per the germline V gene, CDR1 is SGHTS and CDR2 is YDEGEE. This CDR3 is built from 14 residues. V dropped 2 bases and J dropped 7; count of bases not matched to a gene: 6. The CDR3 here is CASSFSVRGNEQFF. In DNA form, the CDR3 reads TGTGCCAGCAGCTTTTCGGTGCGGGGGAATGAGCAGTTCTTC. The full variable domain, rest sourced from reference TRBV5-8 and TRBJ2-1, is EAGVTQSPTHLIKTRGQQATLRCSPISGHTSVYWYQQALGLGLQFLLWYDEGEERNRGNFPPRFSGRQFPNYSSELNVNALELEDSALYLCASSFSVRGNEQFFGPGTRLTVL.

The chain employs TRBV11-2 and TRBJ2-2; 7 bases line up with TRBD2. This CDR3 region has 18 residues. V lost 0 bases and J lost 3; bases outside the gene matches: 10. Germline V gene lookup returns CDR1 SGHAT and CDR2 FQNNGV. In DNA form, the CDR3 reads TGTGCCAGCAGCTTAGATAAGGGCCTAGCGGATTACACCGGGGAGCTGTTTTTT. The encoded protein is CASSLDKGLADYTGELFF.

The chain has TRBV11-1 and TRBJ2-6; D possibly corresponds to TRBD2 (6 bases). Trimming took off 3 bases at V and 0 bases at J, with 9 bases between the two ends. The germline gives CDR1 SGHAT, CDR2 FQDESV (reference sequence). This CDR3 has 16 amino acids. The CDR3 DNA reads as TGTGCCAGCAGCTTGGGACTGAGCTCTGGGGCCAACGTCCTGACTTTC. Translation: CASSLGLSSGANVLTF. Drawing the rest from reference TRBV11-1 and TRBJ2-6, the complete variable domain is EAEVAQSPRYKITEKSQAVAFWCDPISGHATLYWYRQILGQGPELLVQFQDESVVDDSQLPKDRFSAERLKGVDSTLKIQPAELGDSAMYLCASSLGLSSGANVLTFGAGSRLTVL.

The chain uses TRBV28 and TRBJ1-4, with D perhaps TRBD1 (6 bases). Germline V lookup: CDR1 MDHEN, CDR2 SYDVKM. Trimming shortened V by 5 bases and J by 3 bases, and 13 bases separated the two germline ends. The CDR3 totals 15 residues. CDR3 coding DNA: TGTGCCAGCAGTCAACCGTCAGGGGCTAATGAAAAACTGTTTTTT. It specifies CASSQPSGANEKLFF.

The chain combines TRBV9 with TRBJ2-3; 10 positions match TRBD2. The junction had 1 base not matched to a gene; V was cut back by 0 bases and J by 3 bases. Germline values: CDR1 SGDLS, CDR2 YYNGEE. The CDR3 is 15 amino acids. The CDR3 sequence is CASSVASGGTDTQYF. The CDR3 region has the DNA TGTGCCAGCAGCGTAGCTAGCGGGGGTACAGATACGCAGTATTTT.

A few counts support this clone. The rearrangement links TRBV29-1 to TRBJ2-5; TRBD2 matches 12 bases. The germline V gene encodes CDR1 SQVTM and CDR2 ANQGSEA. With 4 bases clipped from V and 5 bases from J, the junction kept 5 bases outside the gene matches. The CDR3 extends over 14 amino acids. The CDR3 spells CSVGLAGVLETQYF. The CDR3 region has the DNA TGCAGCGTTGGACTAGCGGGAGTTCTGGAGACCCAGTACTTC.

The V and J genes are TRBV10-2 and TRBJ2-7; TRBD1 matches at 8 bases. The CDR3 extends over 13 amino acids. Germline V CDR1 and CDR2: WSHSY, SAAADI. J was trimmed by 12 bases and V by 6 bases; bases with no gene match: 13. The CDR3 protein is CASSPALTGEAYF. CDR3 sequence (DNA): TGCGCCAGCAGCCCAGCCTTGACAGGGGAGGCGTACTTC.

This chain uses TRBV18 with TRBJ2-5; TRBD2 matches at 8 bases. CDR3 length: 15 amino acids. V was clipped by 0 bases and J by 3 bases; unmatched bases: 3. Germline V gene data show CDR1 as KGHSH and CDR2 as LQKENI. The CDR3 loop reads CASSPPSGIKETQYF. CDR3 in DNA: TGTGCCAGCTCACCACCTAGCGGGATTAAAGAGACCCAGTACTTC. Full variable domain (outside the CDR3, taken from reference TRBV18 and TRBJ2-5): NAGVMQNPRHLVRRRGQEARLRCSPMKGHSHVYWYRQLPEEGLKFMVYLQKENIIDESGMPKERFSAEFPKEGPSILRIQQVVRGDSAAYFCASSPPSGIKETQYFGPGTRLLVL.

The chain combines TRBV6-4 with TRBJ2-3; 8 nucleotides match TRBD1. Losses at the gene ends were 7 bases for V and 4 bases for J; bases not matched to a gene: 10. Germline loops: CDR1 MRHNA, CDR2 SNTAGT. CDR3 length: 15 residues. The CDR3 DNA reads as TGTGCCAGCAAGTACTATCACAGGGGGGCAGATACGCAGTATTTT. Translated: CASKYYHRGADTQYF.

The chain recombines TRBV19 with TRBJ2-3; 8 bases are shared with TRBD2. The length of the CDR3 is 15 residues. CDR1 LNHDA and CDR2 SQIVND come from the germline V gene (reference sequence). The V segment lost 7 bases and the J segment 4 bases; nucleotides outside the gene matches: 10. Here the CDR3 reads CASTPGGGRADTQYF. The DNA of the CDR3 is TGTGCCAGTACCCCGGGCGGGGGGAGGGCAGATACGCAGTATTTT. The full variable domain, completed using reference TRBV19 and TRBJ2-3, is DGGITQSPKYLFRKEGQNVTLSCEQNLNHDAMYWYRQDPGQGLRLIYYSQIVNDFQKGDIAEGYSVSREKKESFPLTVTSAQKNPTAFYLCASTPGGGRADTQYFGPGTRLTVL.

The chain couples TRBV5-1 to TRBJ1-2; TRBD1 agrees at 8 bases. Per the germline V gene, CDR1 is SGHRS and CDR2 is YFSETQ. The CDR3 is made up of 15 amino acids. Trimming took 0 bases from V and 8 from J; bases not matched to a gene: 9. The CDR3 coding sequence is TGCGCCAGCAGCTTGGGGGAGACAGGGGTATCCGGCTACACCTTC. This encodes CASSLGETGVSGYTF.

Comments on this clone: In the same sample, other DNA sequences code for this CDR3. The rearrangement joins TRBV9 to TRBJ2-3; D call uncertain. Trimming took 4 bases from V and 3 from J, leaving 6 bases between them. CDR1 is SGDLS and CDR2 is YYNGEE in the germline V gene. The length of the CDR3 is 12 residues. In nucleotides, the CDR3 is TGTGCCAGCAGCTCCTTAACAGATACGCAGTATTTT. Amino acids: CASSSLTDTQYF.

The chain uses TRBV6-1 and TRBJ1-5; no reliable D call. The CDR3 covers 13 residues. Trimming shortened V by 2 bases and J by 4 bases, and 6 bases separated the two germline ends. Germline CDR1 is MNHNS and CDR2 is SASEGT. The CDR3 region has the DNA TGTGCCAGCAGTGAAAGCTGGAATCAGCCCCAGCATTTT. It translates to CASSESWNQPQHF.

The chain carries TRBV6-5 and TRBJ2-2; 7 bases align to TRBD1. V shed 2 bases and J 0 bases; nucleotides not matched to a gene: 0. Germline V gene sequence: CDR1 MNHEY, CDR2 SVGAGI. CDR3 length equals 15 residues. The CDR3 DNA reads as TGTGCCAGCAGTTACGACAGGGCGAACACCGGGGAGCTGTTTTTT. Protein: CASSYDRANTGELFF.

This clone was counted a few times. The chain is built from TRBV6-2 or TRBV6-3 and TRBJ1-4, with 7 nucleotides matching TRBD1. This CDR3 is 19 amino acids long. Looked up from germline, CDR1 is MNHEY and CDR2 is SVGEGT. J gave up 2 bases and V 2 bases, and 14 bases lay outside the gene matches. CDR3 nucleotide sequence: TGTGCCAGCAGTTACGCCCCGCGAGGGGGCGGTTGGACTAATGAAAAACTGTTTTTT. Amino acid sequence: CASSYAPRGGGWTNEKLFF.

Turning to this clone: The junction and the germline gene differ at one end; a read error may be behind it. V gene TRBV28 combines with J gene TRBJ2-3, with 11 bases fitting TRBD2. The germline gives CDR1 MDHEN, CDR2 SYDVKM. CDR3 length: 13 amino acids. The CDR3 is CASIAGATSGVNF. CDR3 sequence (DNA): TGTGCCAGCATCGCAGGGGCGACTAGCGGGGTGAATTTT.

This sequence joins TRBV5-6 and TRBJ2-5; D uncertain. The CDR3 totals 12 residues. From germline, CDR1 is SGHDT and CDR2 YYEEEE. V dropped 4 bases and J dropped 2 bases, with 6 bases sitting between them. CDR3 region: CASSQAQETQYF. The CDR3, as DNA: TGTGCCAGCAGCCAGGCTCAAGAGACCCAGTACTTC. Together with reference TRBV5-6 and TRBJ2-5, the CDR3 gives the full variable domain: DAGVTQSPTHLIKTRGQQVTLRCSPKSGHDTVSWYQQALGQGPQFIFQYYEEEERQRGNFPDRFSGHQFPNYSSELNVNALLLGDSALYLCASSQAQETQYFGPGTRLLVL.

This clone appeared a few times. The V and J genes are TRBV7-3 and TRBJ2-5, with 8 bases lining up with TRBD1. This CDR3 region has 15 residues. With V trimmed by 5 bases and J by 5 bases, 10 bases remained unmatched. Germline lookup yields CDR1 SGHTA and CDR2 FQGTGA. The CDR3 loop is CASSLGQGARETQYF. The CDR3, as DNA: TGTGCCAGCAGCCTCGGTCAGGGGGCGCGGGAGACCCAGTACTTC.

The chain employs TRBV21-1 and TRBJ2-3; the table's D call, TRBD2, has no DNA check behind it. TRBV21-1 represents a pseudogene. This CDR3 contains 15 residues. The CDR3 is CASRGGSQSTDTQYF. The CDR3 nucleotides read TGTGCCAGCAGGGGGGGTAGCCAGAGCACAGATACGCAGTATTTT.